These T cell receptor beta chains were read from a single sample in a study of regulatory T cells. TCRdb's copy holds only in-frame clones and misses some; the assay was immunoSEQ multiplex PCR. The table shows 25,000 to 30,000 clones, with approximately 90% occurring only once. The sequenced sample was conventional CD4+ T cells sorted from blood. These receptors originate from a person aged 18-29 years with CD3G deficiency. The CDR3 runs from the conserved cysteine through the conserved F or W. D genes are given only for firm matches. Size is stated for part of the rows, as once, few or many counts, or as a class when the clone is expanded.

v_call	j_call	d_call	clone_size	cdr3_aa	cdr3_nt
TRBV28	TRBJ2-3	NA	NA	CASSPGDTDTQYF	TGTGCCAGCAGCCCCGGGGACACAGATACGCAGTATTTT
TRBV18	TRBJ1-2	NA	NA	CASSPMEISDGYTF	TGTGCCAGCTCACCAATGGAAATCAGTGATGGCTACACCTTC
TRBV6-1	TRBJ1-2	NA	NA	CASTGTNYGYTF	TGTGCCAGCACAGGGACCAACTATGGCTACACCTTC
TRBV7-9	TRBJ2-1	NA	NA	CASGEISHEQFF	TGTGCCAGCGGTGAGATCTCCCATGAGCAGTTCTTC
TRBV6-1	TRBJ2-5	NA	NA	CASSEEGGQTQYF	TGTGCCAGCAGTGAAGAGGGGGGTCAGACCCAGTACTTC
TRBV9	TRBJ1-3	NA	NA	CASSVARPGTGNTIYF	TGTGCCAGCAGCGTAGCTCGGCCAGGGACCGGAAACACCATATATTTT
TRBV19	TRBJ2-7	NA	NA	CASSEGRYEQYF	TGTGCCAGTTCGGAAGGTCGCTACGAGCAGTACTTC
TRBV12-5	TRBJ2-3	NA	NA	CASGLGQWTDTQYF	TGTGCTAGTGGTTTGGGACAGTGGACAGATACGCAGTATTTT
TRBV27	TRBJ1-5	NA	NA	CASSLSGSKPQHF	TGTGCCAGCAGTTTATCGGGAAGCAAGCCCCAGCATTTT
TRBV6-1	TRBJ1-1	NA	NA	CASSARVDTEAFF	TGTGCCAGCAGTGCCAGGGTTGACACTGAAGCTTTCTTT
TRBV28	TRBJ2-1	NA	NA	CASSSGTLREFF	TGTGCCAGCAGTTCCGGGACCCTAAGGGAGTTCTTC
TRBV29-1	TRBJ1-2	NA	NA	CSGRWGLRGYTF	TGCAGCGGGAGGTGGGGACTTCGAGGCTACACCTTC
TRBV10-3	TRBJ2-1	TRBD1	NA	CAISPGQGSSNEQFF	TGTGCCATCAGCCCGGGACAGGGCTCCTCAAATGAGCAGTTCTTC
TRBV7-2	TRBJ1-3	NA	NA	CASSLVAGNTIYF	TGTGCCAGCAGCTTAGTGGCTGGAAACACCATATATTTT
TRBV18	TRBJ1-4	NA	NA	CASSLGNGEKLFF	TGTGCCAGCTCACTAGGGAATGGTGAAAAACTGTTTTTT
TRBV10-3	TRBJ1-2	NA	NA	CATNGGADGYTF	TGTGCCACCAATGGGGGGGCGGATGGCTACACCTTC
TRBV2	TRBJ2-2	TRBD2	NA	CASMGGRPANTGELFF	TGTGCCAGCATGGGAGGGCGGCCGGCGAACACCGGGGAGCTGTTTTTT
TRBV7-9	TRBJ1-4	NA	NA	CASSLSGAGINEKLFF	TGTGCCAGCAGCTTAAGCGGAGCAGGAATTAATGAAAAACTGTTTTTT
TRBV7-8	TRBJ2-5	TRBD1	NA	CASSFRTGEKTQYF	TGTGCCAGCAGCTTTCGGACAGGGGAAAAGACCCAGTACTTC
TRBV28	TRBJ2-3	NA	NA	CASSSATARQGDTQYF	TGTGCCAGCAGTAGCGCGACAGCTAGGCAGGGAGATACGCAGTATTTT
TRBV19	TRBJ2-2	NA	NA	CASSIGPDTGELFF	TGTGCCAGTAGTATAGGGCCAGACACCGGGGAGCTGTTTTTT
TRBV19	TRBJ1-1	TRBD1	NA	CASRRTFTGGNTEAFF	TGTGCCAGTAGAAGAACGTTTACAGGGGGTAACACTGAAGCTTTCTTT
TRBV28	TRBJ2-7	TRBD1	NA	CASSPEGQISYEQYF	TGTGCCAGCAGTCCAGAGGGACAGATCTCCTACGAGCAGTACTTC
TRBV11-2	TRBJ2-2	TRBD1	NA	CASSPKSLSGTGNTGELFF	TGTGCCAGCAGCCCTAAATCTCTCTCGGGGACAGGGAACACCGGGGAGCTGTTTTTT
TRBV6-1	TRBJ2-3	NA	once	CASSAIYGAPGSTQYF	TGTGCCAGCAGTGCTATTTACGGGGCCCCCGGGAGTACGCAGTATTTT
TRBV7-9	TRBJ2-5	NA	NA	CASSSGETQYF	TGTGCCAGCAGCTCTGGGGAGACCCAGTACTTC
TRBV6-6	TRBJ2-7	TRBD1	NA	CASSQGTGGRYEQYF	TGTGCCAGCAGCCAGGGGACAGGGGGCCGGTACGAGCAGTACTTC
TRBV27	TRBJ1-5	NA	NA	CASSINGTAEYSNQPQHF	TGTGCCAGCAGTATAAACGGGACGGCGGAATATAGCAATCAGCCCCAGCATTTT
TRBV30	TRBJ1-1	NA	NA	CAWSVGHGNTEAFF	TGTGCCTGGAGTGTCGGGCACGGAAACACTGAAGCTTTCTTT
TRBV5-1	TRBJ2-7	TRBD1	NA	CASSLRTGSYEQYF	TGCGCCAGCAGTCTCCGGACAGGGAGTTACGAGCAGTACTTC
TRBV5-1	TRBJ2-1	TRBD2	NA	CASSLALAGHNEQFF	TGCGCCAGCAGCTTGGCACTAGCGGGCCACAATGAGCAGTTCTTC
TRBV30	TRBJ2-5	NA	NA	CAWSLQETQYF	TGTGCCTGGAGCCTCCAAGAGACCCAGTACTTC
TRBV5-5	TRBJ2-7	TRBD1	NA	CACAPRDSSYEQYF	TGTGCCTGCGCCCCCCGGGACAGTTCCTACGAGCAGTACTTC
TRBV30	TRBJ2-1	NA	NA	CAWSLQSFYNEQFF	TGTGCCTGGAGCCTGCAGTCCTTCTACAATGAGCAGTTCTTC
TRBV7-8	TRBJ2-3	NA	NA	CASSLDGLHTDTQYF	TGTGCCAGCAGCTTAGATGGACTCCACACAGATACGCAGTATTTT
TRBV28	TRBJ2-1	NA	NA	CASSSPTAGSRDEQFF	TGTGCCAGCAGTTCCCCCACGGCGGGGAGCCGCGATGAGCAGTTCTTC
TRBV5-1	TRBJ2-1	TRBD1	NA	CASSLHRGYGNEQFF	TGCGCCAGCAGCTTGCACAGGGGGTACGGCAATGAGCAGTTCTTC
TRBV10-3	TRBJ1-2	TRBD1	NA	CATGTGYGYTF	TGTGCCACCGGGACAGGCTATGGCTACACCTTC
TRBV15	TRBJ1-5	NA	once	CATSRDLGPNQPQHF	TGTGCCACCAGCAGAGATCTGGGCCCAAATCAGCCCCAGCATTTT
TRBV6-1	TRBJ2-2	NA	NA	CASRGPILTGELFF	TGTGCCAGCCGGGGACCGATCCTCACCGGGGAGCTGTTTTTT
TRBV28	TRBJ1-5	NA	NA	CASSSRGQPQHF	TGTGCCAGCAGTTCCAGGGGTCAGCCCCAGCATTTT
TRBV28	TRBJ2-2	NA	NA	CASSYPGNRGGELFF	TGTGCCAGCAGCTATCCCGGGAACCGGGGCGGGGAGCTGTTTTTT
TRBV19	TRBJ2-7	TRBD2	NA	CASSMVAGQSEQYF	TGTGCCAGTAGTATGGTAGCGGGACAAAGCGAGCAGTACTTC
TRBV19	TRBJ2-5	NA	NA	CASSSGVRETQYF	TGTGCCAGTAGCTCTGGGGTGAGGGAGACCCAGTACTTC
TRBV7-2	TRBJ2-5	NA	NA	CASSPTFAEETQYF	TGTGCCAGCAGCCCCACCTTTGCGGAAGAGACCCAGTACTTC
TRBV11-2	TRBJ2-2	NA	NA	CASSLERTGELFF	TGTGCCAGCAGCTTAGAACGGACCGGGGAGCTGTTTTTT
TRBV28	TRBJ2-7	NA	few	CASSYGPHPYEQYF	TGTGCCAGCAGTTACGGGCCTCATCCCTACGAGCAGTACTTC
TRBV19	TRBJ2-1	NA	NA	CASSQRLVDEQFF	TGTGCCAGTAGTCAAAGACTAGTCGATGAGCAGTTCTTC
TRBV5-1	TRBJ2-7	NA	NA	CASSFDPGPTSYEQYF	TGCGCCAGCAGCTTCGACCCGGGACCAACCTCCTACGAGCAGTACTTC
TRBV7-7	TRBJ2-2	NA	NA	CASSLELGATGELFF	TGTGCCAGCAGCTTAGAATTAGGAGCCACCGGGGAGCTGTTTTTT
TRBV23-1	TRBJ1-5	NA	NA	CASSGRKSQHF	TGCGCCAGCAGCGGAAGGAAGTCCCAGCATTTT